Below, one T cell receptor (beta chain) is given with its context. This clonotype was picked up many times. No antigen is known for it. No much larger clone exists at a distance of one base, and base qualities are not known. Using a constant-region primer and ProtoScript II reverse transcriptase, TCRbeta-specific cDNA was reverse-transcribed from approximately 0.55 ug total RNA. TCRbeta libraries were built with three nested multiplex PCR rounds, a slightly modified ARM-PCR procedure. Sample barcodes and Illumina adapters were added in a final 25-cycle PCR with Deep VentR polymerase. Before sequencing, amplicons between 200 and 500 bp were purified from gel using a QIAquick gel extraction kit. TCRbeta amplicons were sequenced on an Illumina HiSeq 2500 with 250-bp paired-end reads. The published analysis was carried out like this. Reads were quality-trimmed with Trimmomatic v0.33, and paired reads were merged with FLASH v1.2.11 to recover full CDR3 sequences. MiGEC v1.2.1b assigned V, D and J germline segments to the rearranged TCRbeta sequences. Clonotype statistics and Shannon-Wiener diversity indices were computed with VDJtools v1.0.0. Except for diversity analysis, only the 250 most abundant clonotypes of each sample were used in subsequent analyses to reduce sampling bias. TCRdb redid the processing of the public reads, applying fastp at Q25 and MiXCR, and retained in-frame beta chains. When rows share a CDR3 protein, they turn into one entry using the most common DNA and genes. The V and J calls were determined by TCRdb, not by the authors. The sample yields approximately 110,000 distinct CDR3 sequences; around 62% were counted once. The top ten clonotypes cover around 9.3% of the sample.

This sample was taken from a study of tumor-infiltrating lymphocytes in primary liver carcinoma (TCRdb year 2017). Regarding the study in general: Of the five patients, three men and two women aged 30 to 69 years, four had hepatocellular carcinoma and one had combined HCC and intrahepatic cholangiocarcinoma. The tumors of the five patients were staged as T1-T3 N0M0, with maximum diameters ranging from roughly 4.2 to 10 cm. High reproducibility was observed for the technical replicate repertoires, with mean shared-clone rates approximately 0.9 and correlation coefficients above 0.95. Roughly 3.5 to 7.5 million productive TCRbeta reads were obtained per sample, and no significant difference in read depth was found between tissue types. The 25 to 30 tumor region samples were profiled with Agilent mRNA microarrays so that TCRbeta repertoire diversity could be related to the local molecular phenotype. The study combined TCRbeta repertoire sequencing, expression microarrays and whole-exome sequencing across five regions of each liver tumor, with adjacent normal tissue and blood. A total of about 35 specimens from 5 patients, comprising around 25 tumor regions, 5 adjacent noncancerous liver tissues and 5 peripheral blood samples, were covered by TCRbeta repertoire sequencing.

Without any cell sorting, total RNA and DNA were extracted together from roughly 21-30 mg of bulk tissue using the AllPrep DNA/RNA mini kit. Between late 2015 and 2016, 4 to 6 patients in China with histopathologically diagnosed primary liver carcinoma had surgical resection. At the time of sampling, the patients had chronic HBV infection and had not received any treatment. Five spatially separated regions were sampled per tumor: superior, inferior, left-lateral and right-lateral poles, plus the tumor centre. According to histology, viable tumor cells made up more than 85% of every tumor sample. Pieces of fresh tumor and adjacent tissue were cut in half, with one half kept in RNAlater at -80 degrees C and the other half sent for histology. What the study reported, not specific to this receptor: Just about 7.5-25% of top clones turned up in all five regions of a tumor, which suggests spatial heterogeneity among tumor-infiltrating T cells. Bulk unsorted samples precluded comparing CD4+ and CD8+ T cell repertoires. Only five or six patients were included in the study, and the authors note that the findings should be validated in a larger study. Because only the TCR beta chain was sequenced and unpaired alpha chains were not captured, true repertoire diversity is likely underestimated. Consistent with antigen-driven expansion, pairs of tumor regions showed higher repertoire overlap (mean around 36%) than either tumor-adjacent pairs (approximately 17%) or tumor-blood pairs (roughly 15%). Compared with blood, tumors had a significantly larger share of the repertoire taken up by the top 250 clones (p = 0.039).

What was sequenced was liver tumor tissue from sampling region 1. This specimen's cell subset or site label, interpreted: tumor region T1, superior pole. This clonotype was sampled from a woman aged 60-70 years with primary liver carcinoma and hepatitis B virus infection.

In nucleotide form, the sequence is TGTGCCAGCAGGACAGGTGGGGGAAACTATGGCTACACCTTC. Translated, it gives CASRTGGGNYGYTF. This sequence uses TRBV28 and TRBJ1-2; TRBD1 is a weak D gene call, 6 bases matching. The germline ends are 13 bases apart after V is trimmed by 6 bases and J by 2 bases. The CDR1 and CDR2 encoded by the germline V gene are MDHEN and SYDVKM. From its cysteine to its phenylalanine, the CDR3 spans 14 amino acids. Just the 42-base CDR3 DNA is kept, in frame starting at base 1.